Here is one T cell receptor (beta chain) with its context. The data are from a study of PD-1 blockade in mismatch repair-deficient tumors. This CDR3 comprises 12 residues. Trimming took 3 bases from V and 5 from J, leaving 4 bases between them. Germline values: CDR1 KGHSH, CDR2 LQKENI. Data came from immunoSEQ multiplex PCR; TCRdb stores just in-frame clones and leaves some out. The table has more than 40,000 clones, approximately 78% seen once; the top ten hold approximately 3.2%. This receptor was identified in an adult with mismatch repair-deficient cancer. V usage is TRBV18 and J usage is TRBJ2-2; D is ambiguous. The specimen comprised peripheral blood, sampled 4 weeks after starting pembrolizumab. The CDR3, as DNA: TGTGCCAGCTCACCTGGAACCGGGGAGCTGTTTTTT. Its translation: CASSPGTGELFF. The full variable domain, completed using reference TRBV18 and TRBJ2-2, is NAGVMQNPRHLVRRRGQEARLRCSPMKGHSHVYWYRQLPEEGLKFMVYLQKENIIDESGMPKERFSAEFPKEGPSILRIQQVVRGDSAAYFCASSPGTGELFFGEGSRLTVL.